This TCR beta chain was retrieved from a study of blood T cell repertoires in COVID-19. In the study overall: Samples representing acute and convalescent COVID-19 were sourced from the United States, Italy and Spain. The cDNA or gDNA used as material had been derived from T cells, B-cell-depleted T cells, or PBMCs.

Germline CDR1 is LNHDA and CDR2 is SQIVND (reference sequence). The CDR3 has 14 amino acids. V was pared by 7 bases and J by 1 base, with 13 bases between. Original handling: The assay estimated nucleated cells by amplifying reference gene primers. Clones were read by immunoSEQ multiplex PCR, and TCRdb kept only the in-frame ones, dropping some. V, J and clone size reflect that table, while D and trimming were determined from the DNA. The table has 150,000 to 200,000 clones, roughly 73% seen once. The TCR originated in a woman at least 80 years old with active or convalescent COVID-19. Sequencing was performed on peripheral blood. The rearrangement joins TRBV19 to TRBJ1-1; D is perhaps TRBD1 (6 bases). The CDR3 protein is CASTQQGRNTEAFF. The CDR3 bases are TGTGCCAGTACCCAACAGGGACGGAACACTGAAGCTTTCTTT.